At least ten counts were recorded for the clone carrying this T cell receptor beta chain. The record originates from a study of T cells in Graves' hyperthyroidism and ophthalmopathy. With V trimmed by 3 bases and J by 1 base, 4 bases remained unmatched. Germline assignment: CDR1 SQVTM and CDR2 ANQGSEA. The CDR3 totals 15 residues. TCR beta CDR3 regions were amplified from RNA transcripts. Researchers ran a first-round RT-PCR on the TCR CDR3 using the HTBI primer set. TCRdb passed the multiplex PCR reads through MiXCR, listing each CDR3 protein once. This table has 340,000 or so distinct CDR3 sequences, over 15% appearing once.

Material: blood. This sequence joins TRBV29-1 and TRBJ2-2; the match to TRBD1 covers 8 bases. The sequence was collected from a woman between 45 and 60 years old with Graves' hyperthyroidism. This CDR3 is CSVDLGTGNTGELFF. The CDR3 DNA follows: TGCAGCGTTGACCTTGGGACAGGGAACACCGGGGAGCTGTTTTTT.